This T cell receptor (beta chain) originates from a study of OX40 agonist ivuxolimab in advanced cancers. At the level of the study: The dose-escalation group included hepatocellular carcinoma, melanoma, renal cell carcinoma and head and neck cancer. General observations from the study: Relative to CD4+, CD8+ T cells held more expanded clones on average.

CDR3 length: 12 amino acids. Between the trimmed V and J ends, which lost 1 base and 3 bases, there was a span of 5 bases. Looked up from germline, CDR1 is SGHRS and CDR2 is YFSETQ. Notes on this clone: Its cognate antigen is unknown.

The data were produced by immunoSEQ multiplex PCR, yet TCRdb's version contains in-frame clones alone and is incomplete. The sample lists some 78,000 clones, around 87% occurring once. The rearrangement joins TRBV5-1 to TRBJ2-7; D gene unclear. The sample in question was CD4+ or CD8+ T cells sorted from blood, obtained in a trial of the OX40 agonist ivuxolimab. This TCR was recovered from an adult with an advanced solid tumor such as melanoma, head and neck, liver or kidney cancer. In nucleotides, the CDR3 is TGCGCCAGCAGCTTGACTGGCTACGAGCAGTACTTC. Its protein product is CASSLTGYEQYF.